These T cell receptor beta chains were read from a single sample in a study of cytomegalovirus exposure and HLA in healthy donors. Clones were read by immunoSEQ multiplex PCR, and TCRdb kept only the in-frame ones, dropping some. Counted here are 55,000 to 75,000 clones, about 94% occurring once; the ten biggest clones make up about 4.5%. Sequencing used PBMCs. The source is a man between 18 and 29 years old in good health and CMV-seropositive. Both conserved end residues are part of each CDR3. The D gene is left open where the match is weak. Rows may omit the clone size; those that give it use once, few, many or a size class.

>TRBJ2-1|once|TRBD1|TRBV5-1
TGCGCCAGCAGGACTGGGGGACAGGGTTGGAATGAGCAGTTCTTC
CASRTGGQGWNEQFF
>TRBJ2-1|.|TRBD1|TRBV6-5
TGTGCCAGCAGTTTTTACAGGGGGCGCGGCAATGAGCAGTTCTTC
CASSFYRGRGNEQFF
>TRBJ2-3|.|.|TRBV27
TGTGCCAGCAGTACTCACAGGCTGGATACGCAGTATTTT
CASSTHRLDTQYF
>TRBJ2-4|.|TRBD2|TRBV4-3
TGCGCCAGCAGCCAGACTAGCGGACCTAAGTACTTC
CASSQTSGPKYF
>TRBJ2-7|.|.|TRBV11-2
TGTGCCAGCAGCTTAAGACAGGAGGCCCCCTACGAGCAGTACTTC
CASSLRQEAPYEQYF
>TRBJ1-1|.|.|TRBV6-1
TGTGCCAGCCCCGGTGTGAGCGTGAACACTGAAGCTTTCTTT
CASPGVSVNTEAFF
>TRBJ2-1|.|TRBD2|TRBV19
TGTGCCAGTAGGAAGAGCGGGAGTGCAGGGACTGAGCAGTTCTTC
CASRKSGSAGTEQFF
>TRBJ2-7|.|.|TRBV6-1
TGTGCCAGCAGGGCTTTCGGGGAAGCGTCCTACGAGCAGTACTTC
CASRAFGEASYEQYF
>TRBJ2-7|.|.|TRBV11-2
TGTGCCAGCAGCCCATTTAGCAATGACTACGAGCAGTACTTC
CASSPFSNDYEQYF
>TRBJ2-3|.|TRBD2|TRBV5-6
TGTGCCAGCAGCCCGGGACTAGCGAAGAGAGATACGCAGTATTTT
CASSPGLAKRDTQYF
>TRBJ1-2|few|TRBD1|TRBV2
TGTGCCAGCAGCGGGGACAGGGGTGGCTACACCTTC
CASSGDRGGYTF
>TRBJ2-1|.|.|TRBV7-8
TGTGCCAGCACGCAAGTTCCGATCGGAGGGAGGCAGTTCTTC
CASTQVPIGGRQFF
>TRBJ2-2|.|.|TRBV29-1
TGCAGCACCGAGGGACACCAGAACACCGGGGAGCTGTTTTTT
CSTEGHQNTGELFF
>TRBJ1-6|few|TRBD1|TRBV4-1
TGCGCCAGCAGCCGTCAACAGGGGGTGGATAATTCACCCCTCCACTTT
CASSRQQGVDNSPLHF
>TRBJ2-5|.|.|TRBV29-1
TGCAGCGTTCGACAGGTCCAAGAGACCCAGTACTTC
CSVRQVQETQYF
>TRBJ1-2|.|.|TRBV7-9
TGTGCCAGCAGCCAAAGCGATGGCTACACCTTC
CASSQSDGYTF
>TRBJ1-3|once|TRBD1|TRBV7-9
TGTGCCAGCAGCCCCTGGGACAGGCCTCGGGACACCATATATTTT
CASSPWDRPRDTIYF
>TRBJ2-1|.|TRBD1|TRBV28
TGTGCCAGCACTTCGGGACAGGTGAAGGGTGAGCAGTTCTTC
CASTSGQVKGEQFF
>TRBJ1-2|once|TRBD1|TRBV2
TGTGCCACCACAGGGGGACTAGGCTACACCTTC
CATTGGLGYTF
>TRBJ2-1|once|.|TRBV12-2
TGTGCAAGTCGCTTAGGGACCCTAGGGGACAGGGCTTACAATGAGCAGTTCTTC
CASRLGTLGDRAYNEQFF
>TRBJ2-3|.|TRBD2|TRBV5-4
TGTGCCAGCAGCCCCCGGGGGGGCACAGATACGCAGTATTTT
CASSPRGGTDTQYF
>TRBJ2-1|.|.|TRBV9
TGTGCCAGCAGCCCCCGGGTAGGTGAAGGCAATGAGCAGTTCTTC
CASSPRVGEGNEQFF
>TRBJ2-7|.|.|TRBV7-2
TGTGCCAGCAGCTGGCGACAGGCCGCCTACGAGCAGTACTTC
CASSWRQAAYEQYF
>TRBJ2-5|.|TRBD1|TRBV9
TGTGCCAGCAGCCCACGACAGGGGAAGGGGGAGACCCAGTACTTC
CASSPRQGKGETQYF
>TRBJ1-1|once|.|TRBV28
TGTGCCAGCAGTTTCTTAGGGGGGGCCGCGAACACTGAAGCTTTCTTT
CASSFLGGAANTEAFF
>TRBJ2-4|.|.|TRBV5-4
TGTGCCAGCAGCTTAGGGCTAGCTGGAGACATTCAGTACTTC
CASSLGLAGDIQYF
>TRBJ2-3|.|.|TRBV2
TGTGCCAGCAGTCAAACAGGGCCAGATACGCAGTATTTT
CASSQTGPDTQYF
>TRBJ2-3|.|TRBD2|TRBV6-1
TGTGCCAGCAGCGCACTAGCGGGGGGGCAAGATACGCAGTATTTT
CASSALAGGQDTQYF
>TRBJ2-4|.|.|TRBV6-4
TGTGCCAGCACCGGACTATTCCCCATTCAGTACTTC
CASTGLFPIQYF
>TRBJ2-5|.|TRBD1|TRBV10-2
TGCGCCAGCAGGGCCGGACAGGGGGCCGAGACCCAGTACTTC
CASRAGQGAETQYF
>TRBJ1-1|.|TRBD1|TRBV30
TGTGCCTGGAGGGGGACAGGGGGAGCTTTCTTT
CAWRGTGGAFF